The present T cell receptor (beta chain) was sequenced within a study of cytomegalovirus exposure and HLA in healthy donors. General study findings and limits: Earlier analysis yielded a pattern in which most TCR beta V segments were productive about 90% or about 30% of the time. A later analysis linked a missense variant in DCLRE1C to the trimming of TCR beta V and J genes. CMV serostatus was the only recorded immune exposure for donors.

This clone showed up just a few times. The antigen remains undetermined. With 60 Vbeta and 13 Jbeta primers, the PCR was carried out. Profiled with immunoSEQ multiplex PCR; TCRdb holds only in-frame clones, not every one. The sample has approximately 110,000 clones, 65% to 80% seen once; the top ten hold roughly 5%. The CDR3 extends over 13 amino acids. Germline assignment: CDR1 MNHEY and CDR2 SVGAGI. V was trimmed by 6 bases and J by 3 bases, leaving 12 bases between them. The receptor was isolated from a female donor in good health and CMV-seropositive. The chain employs TRBV6-5 and TRBJ2-7; maybe TRBD1 (5 bases). Sequences were obtained from PBMCs. Here the CDR3 reads CASRQGHLYEQYF. The CDR3 DNA reads TGTGCCAGCAGGCAAGGACACCTCTACGAGCAGTACTTC.